This T cell receptor beta chain derives from a study of spatial heterogeneity in lung cancer. As for the study in general: Alpha-chain detections were consistently fewer than beta-chain detections among the sequences. The study observed each unique TCR and UMI combination more than ten times on average in raw reads.

The CDR3 spans 16 residues. J was trimmed by 3 bases and V by 4 bases; bases with no gene match: 12. CDR1 and CDR2 from the germline V gene are SGHRS and YFSETQ. This clonotype was observed many times. Its antigen is not known. This beta chain is a stray read from a library made for alpha chains; its abundance is not meaningful. A unique molecular identifier was attached to every TCR cDNA molecule. Each CDR3 protein gets one entry after TCRdb re-called the 5' RACE reads with MiXCR. The table has 8,500 to 9,000 distinct CDR3 sequences, 4% to 5% seen once. The time point here: sample taken at primary tumor resection. Whole RNA was taken from tumor, nontumor lung or frozen PBMC; it was then sequenced unsorted. Study conclusions and caveats: The appearance of ubiquitous expanded tumor TCRs in blood was greater at resection than follow-up.

Here the sequenced sample was PBMCs, taken at surgery. The chain uses TRBV5-1 and TRBJ1-2; 7 nucleotides align to TRBD1. The TCR sequence derives from a male donor with early-stage non-small cell lung cancer. The CDR3 region is CASSGTGVGIDYGYTF. The DNA of the CDR3 is TGCGCCAGCAGCGGAACAGGGGTTGGGATAGACTATGGCTACACCTTC.